The entry that follows covers one TCR beta chain sequence. Its cognate antigen is unknown. The template for TCR beta VDJ and CDR3 sequence profiling was genomic DNA. Each CDR3 protein is one row after TCRdb ran MiXCR on the reads. The sample carries approximately 58,000 distinct CDR3 sequences, approximately 50% recorded once. CD8+CD57+ cell expansion, shown by flow cytometry, had occurred in the patients selected for sequencing. The cohort consisted entirely of patients having severe acquired aplastic anemia. The data were obtained in a study of CD8+CD57+ T cells in acquired aplastic anemia. The overall study: Across the sorted CD4+ and CD8+ cells, DNA amounts averaged around 3.2 ug. General study points: Between patients and controls, CD8+ Simpson's diversity did not vary significantly.

The germline CDR1 and CDR2 sequences are MGHDK and SYGVNS. The CDR3 runs 16 residues. The V gene lost 6 bases and the J gene lost 0 bases, with 15 bases spanning the gap. The gene calls are TRBV25-1 and TRBJ2-1; a possible D gene is TRBD1 (6 bases). The receptor was derived from a human donor with aplastic anemia. Sequencing was performed on sorted CD4+, CD8+, or CD8+CD57+ T cells (not recorded which) from PBMCs. CDR3 in amino acids: CASSYGQSSSYNEQFF. The DNA of the CDR3 is TGTGCCAGCAGCTACGGACAGAGTAGCTCCTACAATGAGCAGTTCTTC.